One sample yielded the 27 T cell receptor beta chains listed below, sequenced in a study of cytomegalovirus exposure and HLA in healthy donors (dated by TCRdb to about 2017). The receptor library was made with the immunoSEQ multiplex PCR assay. Held by TCRdb, this immuneACCESS table contains in-frame sequences only and omits some clones. Under half of the omission traces to an unresolved V gene where checked; the cause of the rest is unknown. In this sample the table shows about 65,000 clones, about 92% of which occur a single time. 1% to 1.5% of the sample rests with the top ten. The sample consisted of PBMCs. The receptors shown here come from a woman aged 18-30 years in good health and CMV-seronegative.

CDR3 in amino acids: CASSQGTGSSYEQYF. The DNA for the CDR3 is TGCGCCAGCAGCCAGGGGACAGGAAGCTCCTACGAGCAGTACTTC. This chain uses TRBV4-3 with TRBJ2-7; 8 positions agree with TRBD1. Germline assignment: CDR1 LGHNA and CDR2 YSLEER. V gave up 3 bases and J gave up 0 bases; unmatched junction bases: 4. This CDR3 region has 15 residues.

The V gene is TRBV28, the J gene TRBJ2-3; possibly TRBD1 for D (6 bases). Germline CDR1 and CDR2: MDHEN and SYDVKM. Trimming removed 3 bases at V and 2 bases at J, with 12 bases between. CDR3 length: 15 residues. CDR3 region: CASSFGTSFTDTQYF. The CDR3 DNA follows: TGTGCCAGCAGTTTTGGGACATCATTCACAGATACGCAGTATTTT. The full variable domain, rest sourced from reference TRBV28 and TRBJ2-3, is DVKVTQSSRYLVKRTGEKVFLECVQDMDHENMFWYRQDPGLGLRLIYFSYDVKMKEKGDIPEGYSVSREKKERFSLILESASTNQTSMYLCASSFGTSFTDTQYFGPGTRLTVL.

The chain couples TRBV2 to TRBJ2-6, with unresolved D. Trimming took 3 bases from V and 0 from J, leaving 15 bases between them. Germline V gene sequence: CDR1 SNHLY, CDR2 FYNNEI. CDR3 length: 18 residues. The CDR3 DNA is TGTGCCAGCAGTGAGCCCCTAGTCTTAAGCTCTGGGGCCAACGTCCTGACTTTC. This sequence encodes CASSEPLVLSSGANVLTF.

The V gene is TRBV5-6, the J gene TRBJ2-7; 8 bases are shared with TRBD1. Looked up from germline, CDR1 is SGHDT and CDR2 is YYEEEE. The CDR3 loop spans 14 amino acids. V was pared by 5 bases and J by 3 bases, with 7 bases of the junction left unmatched. The chain's CDR3 is CASSRTGSIYEQYF. CDR3 sequence (DNA): TGTGCCAGCAGTCGGACAGGGTCCATCTACGAGCAGTACTTC. Full variable domain (rest looked up from reference TRBV5-6 and TRBJ2-7): DAGVTQSPTHLIKTRGQQVTLRCSPKSGHDTVSWYQQALGQGPQFIFQYYEEEERQRGNFPDRFSGHQFPNYSSELNVNALLLGDSALYLCASSRTGSIYEQYFGPGTRLTVT.

This chain connects TRBV6-6 to TRBJ1-2, with 9 bases lining up with TRBD1. The germline gives CDR1 MNHNY, CDR2 SVGAGI (reference sequence). The CDR3 has 13 residues. V shed 5 bases, J shed 6 bases, and the junction held 4 bases outside the gene matches. The CDR3 DNA reads as TGTGCCAGCAGTGACAGGGGGATCGATGGCTACACCTTC. Amino acid sequence: CASSDRGIDGYTF.

The chain couples TRBV7-8 to TRBJ2-2, with D tentatively TRBD1 (6 bases). Trimming removed 6 bases from V and 1 base from J, with 12 bases in between. The CDR3 has 15 residues. The V gene's germline CDR1 is SGHVS and CDR2 FQNEAQ. DNA for the CDR3: TGTGCCAGCAGAGGTATAGGGGGGAACACCGGGGAGCTGTTTTTT. Protein: CASRGIGGNTGELFF.

The CDR3 DNA follows: TGTGCCTGGACAGTCGACAGGGGTGCCAATCAGCCCCAGCATTTT. Translation: CAWTVDRGANQPQHF. This chain connects TRBV30 to TRBJ1-5; 8 bases line up with TRBD1. V was clipped by 4 bases and J by 3 bases; unmatched bases: 8. This CDR3 has 15 residues. Germline V gives CDR1 GTSNPN, CDR2 SVGIG (reference sequence).

The chain recombines TRBV13 with TRBJ2-7, with 7 bases identical to TRBD1. Germline CDR1 and CDR2: PRHDT and FYEKMQ (reference sequence). The CDR3 covers 15 residues. Trimming cost V 4 bases and J 5 bases; bases outside gene matches: 11. The CDR3 region has the DNA TGTGCCAGCAGCTCCAACAGACAGGGCTTGGACGAGCAGTACTTC. This sequence encodes CASSSNRQGLDEQYF.

This clone was found once. The chain carries TRBV5-1 and TRBJ2-1; TRBD2 matches 8 bases. The trim removed 0 bases at V and 4 bases at J, leaving 3 bases unmatched. CDR1 and CDR2 from the germline V gene are SGHRS and YFSETQ. The CDR3 contains 15 residues. The CDR3 reads CASSLVGLEYNEQFF. The CDR3 bases are TGCGCCAGCAGCTTGGTGGGACTAGAATACAATGAGCAGTTCTTC.

CDR3 nucleotide sequence: TGTGCCAGCAGTGGGACTAGCGGGACCTACGAGCAGTACTTC. Amino acid sequence: CASSGTSGTYEQYF. The chain joins TRBV6-1 to TRBJ2-7; 12 bases align to TRBD2. Germline V CDR1 and CDR2: MNHNS, SASEGT. The CDR3 has 14 residues. With 4 bases clipped from V and 2 bases from J, the junction kept 0 bases outside the gene matches.

The chain couples TRBV4-2 to TRBJ2-7; D possibly corresponds to TRBD2 (6 bases). Germline V lookup: CDR1 LGHNA, CDR2 YNFKEQ. Trimming stripped 4 bases from V and 2 bases from J, with 15 bases between. This CDR3 is built from 15 residues. CDR3 in amino acids: CASSPPGLSAYEQYF. The CDR3 DNA follows: TGTGCCAGCAGCCCGCCGGGACTGTCGGCCTACGAGCAGTACTTC.

The rearrangement uses TRBV11-2 and TRBJ2-2, with 9 bases lining up with TRBD2. Per the germline V gene, CDR1 is SGHAT and CDR2 is FQNNGV. The CDR3 contains 15 residues. With 0 bases clipped from V and 8 bases from J, the junction kept 4 bases outside the gene matches. The CDR3 DNA reads as TGTGCCAGCAGCTTAGACCCTAGCGGGGTAGGGGAGCTGTTTTTT. Encoded protein: CASSLDPSGVGELFF.

The genes are TRBV19 and TRBJ1-6, with 9 bases lining up with TRBD1. With V trimmed by 5 bases and J by 9 bases, 5 bases remained unmatched. The V gene's germline CDR1 is LNHDA and CDR2 SQIVND (reference sequence). CDR3 length: 14 residues. This CDR3 reads CASSPDRGTSPLHF. The CDR3 DNA reads as TGTGCCAGTAGTCCCGACAGGGGGACTTCACCCCTCCACTTT.

The chain is built from TRBV29-1 and TRBJ1-2; TRBD1 aligns across 9 bases. Germline CDR1 reads SQVTM; CDR2 reads ANQGSEA. After removal of 5 bases from V and 2 bases from J, the junction contained 3 bases not matched to a gene. This CDR3 has 13 residues. The CDR3 sequence is CSVRQGGNYGYTF. For the CDR3, the DNA is TGCAGCGTTCGACAGGGGGGGAACTATGGCTACACCTTC.

This clone came up a few times. The J gene is TRBJ1-6, the V gene TRBV11-2, with D possibly TRBD1 on 6 matching bases. The V and J ends lost 5 bases and 7 bases respectively, with 12 bases between them. Germline V gene lookup returns CDR1 SGHAT and CDR2 FQNNGV. The CDR3 loop spans 14 amino acids. Here the CDR3 DNA reads TGTGCCAGCAGCCATGCGGGGGCCAATTCACCCCTCCACTTT. As protein: CASSHAGANSPLHF.

The genes are TRBV2 and TRBJ2-5, with D perhaps matching TRBD2 (6 bases). V lost 9 bases and J 5 bases, leaving 19 bases between the germline ends. Germline values: CDR1 SNHLY, CDR2 FYNNEI. The CDR3 covers 14 residues. The CDR3 nucleotides are TGTGCCAGTTCCACTAGCCTAAGGAAGGAGACCCAGTACTTC. Translated, it gives CASSTSLRKETQYF.

The chain employs TRBV5-1 and TRBJ2-5, with D possibly matching TRBD1 (5 bases). Germline CDR1 reads SGHRS; CDR2 reads YFSETQ. Trimming took off 2 bases at V and 4 bases at J, with 15 bases between the two ends. The CDR3 is 15 amino acids. In nucleotides, the CDR3 is TGCGCCAGCAGCTTCGAGCAAGTTCAGGGAGAGACCCAGTACTTC. This sequence encodes CASSFEQVQGETQYF.

The V gene is TRBV20-1, the J gene TRBJ1-2; the match to TRBD1 covers 7 bases. CDR1 and CDR2 from the germline V gene are DFQATT and SNEGSKA (reference sequence). The CDR3 totals 11 residues. CDR3 DNA: TGCATCGGGACCGGACAGGAAGGCTACACCTTC. This translates into CIGTGQEGYTF.

The chain couples TRBV12-5 to TRBJ2-7; D remains ambiguous. Germline CDR1 and CDR2: LGHNT and FRNRAP. The V and J ends lost 0 bases and 6 bases respectively, with 6 bases between them. This CDR3 has 12 residues. CDR3 nucleotides: TGTGCTAGTGGTTTGGTACTAAGCGAGCAGTACTTC. Residues: CASGLVLSEQYF.

V usage is TRBV4-1 and J usage is TRBJ2-7; D possibly corresponds to TRBD1 (5 bases). CDR3 length: 15 residues. Between the trimmed V and J ends, which lost 7 bases and 0 bases, there was a span of 16 bases. Per the germline V gene, CDR1 is MGHRA and CDR2 is YSYEKL. The CDR3: CASTLFQGSSYEQYF. The DNA of the CDR3 is TGCGCCAGCACCCTATTCCAGGGTAGCTCCTACGAGCAGTACTTC.

The chain is built from TRBV27 and TRBJ1-1; 7 bases line up with TRBD1. Germline assignment: CDR1 MNHEY and CDR2 SMNVEV (reference sequence). This CDR3 has 12 residues. V lost 5 bases to trimming and J lost 6 bases; unmatched junction nucleotides: 3. The DNA for the CDR3 is TGTGCCAGCAGTACTACAGGGGCTGAAGCTTTCTTT. It is translated as CASSTTGAEAFF.

The V and J genes are TRBV20-1 and TRBJ2-5; D unclear. The tail of the sequence fits TRBJ2-7 better, so the J call may be wrong. CDR3 length: 11 amino acids. Looked up from germline, CDR1 is DFQATT and CDR2 is SNEGSKA (reference sequence). The CDR3 region has the DNA TGCAGTGCCGAGATCGATTACGAGCAGTACTTC. Encoded protein: CSAEIDYEQYF.

J is TRBJ2-1 and V is TRBV21-1; the D call in the table, TRBD1, was not verified against the DNA. TRBV21-1 has pseudogene status. This CDR3 spans 16 amino acids. CDR3 sequence: CASSNARQGSYNEQFF. For the CDR3, the DNA is TGTGCCAGCAGCAACGCCCGACAGGGTTCCTACAATGAGCAGTTCTTC.

This chain links TRBV11-1 with TRBJ2-3; D is ambiguous. V lost 5 bases to trimming and J lost 1 base, with 13 bases between them. From germline, CDR1 is SGHAT and CDR2 FQDESV (reference sequence). The CDR3 totals 15 residues. This CDR3 reads CASSQDGHGTDTQYF. Written as DNA, the CDR3 is TGTGCCAGCAGCCAGGATGGGCACGGCACAGATACGCAGTATTTT.

This rearrangement joins TRBV28 to TRBJ1-2, with 8 nucleotides matching TRBD1. This CDR3 contains 13 residues. Germline CDR1 MDHEN, CDR2 SYDVKM. After removal of 4 bases from V and 3 bases from J, the junction contained 1 base not matched to a gene. The CDR3 loop reads CASSSRGHYGYTF. The CDR3 region has the DNA TGTGCCAGCAGTTCCAGGGGGCACTATGGCTACACCTTC.

The chain is built from TRBV7-9 and TRBJ1-2, with a weak D call TRBD1 (5 bases). CDR1 is SEHNR, CDR2 FQNEAQ, per germline (reference sequence). The CDR3 runs to 17 residues. V lost 5 bases to trimming and J lost 2 bases, with 21 bases between them. As DNA, the CDR3 is TGTGCCAGCAGCCCCCCGGGTGGGGCCAGGAGCAACTATGGCTACACCTTC. Protein product: CASSPPGGARSNYGYTF.

The chain couples TRBV28 to TRBJ2-2; D is unresolved. This CDR3 region has 16 residues. The V gene's germline CDR1 is MDHEN and CDR2 SYDVKM. V was shortened by 5 bases and J by 7 bases, with 20 bases between the two germline ends. CDR3 DNA: TGTGCCAGCAGTCACTGGAAGGAGAGACCACTCGGGGAGCTGTTTTTT. Its protein product is CASSHWKERPLGELFF.